The 7 T cell receptor beta chains below come from one sample, sequenced in a study of cytomegalovirus exposure and HLA in healthy donors. PCR was performed using 60 Vbeta and 13 Jbeta primers. This table comes from immunoSEQ multiplex PCR, and its TCRdb copy is limited to in-frame clones, with some not included. The sample includes some 80,000 clones, about 78% of them seen just once. The material sequenced was PBMCs. These receptors all stem from a man in his forties in good health and CMV-seronegative.

This chain links TRBV6-1 with TRBJ2-7, with D unclear. This CDR3 contains 15 residues. V gave up 4 bases and J gave up 2 bases, with 15 bases separating them. Germline V gene data show CDR1 as MNHNS and CDR2 as SASEGT. The CDR3 DNA reads as TGTGCCAGCAGTGGGGCAGGCATTTTCCCCTACGAGCAGTACTTC. Translating gives CASSGAGIFPYEQYF.

The chain has TRBV6-4 and TRBJ2-1; 12 bases are a match to TRBD2. V shed 3 bases and J 5 bases; nucleotides not matched to a gene: 2. Germline lookup yields CDR1 MRHNA and CDR2 SNTAGT. The length of the CDR3 is 15 residues. The CDR3 region has the DNA TGTGCCAGCAGTGAGACTAGCGGGAGCCACAATGAGCAGTTCTTC. Amino acid sequence: CASSETSGSHNEQFF.

V and J are TRBV10-3 and TRBJ1-2, with TRBD1 identical over 7 bases. CDR1 and CDR2 (germline): ENHRY, SYGVKD. J lost 2 bases, V lost 5 bases, and 5 bases had no gene match. This CDR3 has 14 amino acids. CDR3 sequence: CAISQGQINYGYTF. Here the CDR3 DNA reads TGTGCCATCAGTCAGGGACAGATCAACTATGGCTACACCTTC.

A single count supports this clone. The junction shows a germline mismatch at one end, possibly a read error. The chain is built from TRBV7-9 and TRBJ1-1, with D perhaps TRBD1 (5 bases). The CDR3 loop spans 15 amino acids. Per germline, CDR1 SEHNR and CDR2 FQNEAQ (reference sequence). CDR3 DNA: TGTTCCAGCAGCTTAGGGATTACCGGGGGCACTGAAGCTTTCTTT. Translated, it gives CSSSLGITGGTEAFF.

The chain has TRBV19 and TRBJ2-7, with TRBD1 matching 8 bases. Germline lookup yields CDR1 LNHDA and CDR2 SQIVND (reference sequence). With 4 bases clipped from V and 4 bases from J, the junction kept 6 bases outside the gene matches. The CDR3 has 14 amino acids. CDR3 in DNA: TGTGCCAGTAGTACCGCCGGGACAGGATACGAGCAGTACTTC. Residues: CASSTAGTGYEQYF.

CDR3 protein: CASSLESGLALKGQFF. The CDR3 DNA reads TGTGCCAGCAGTTTAGAGTCGGGACTAGCTCTTAAGGGGCAGTTCTTC. The chain uses TRBV28 and TRBJ2-1; 9 nucleotides align to TRBD2. V dropped 2 bases and J dropped 12; count of bases not matched to a gene: 14. CDR3 length equals 16 residues. Germline lookup yields CDR1 MDHEN and CDR2 SYDVKM.

The CDR3: CASSVQGGAGQETQYF. DNA of the CDR3: TGTGCCAGCAGTGTCCAAGGGGGCGCGGGCCAAGAGACCCAGTACTTC. V usage is TRBV6-1 and J usage is TRBJ2-5, with 7 bases matching TRBD1. CDR3 length: 16 amino acids. Germline V CDR1 and CDR2: MNHNS, SASEGT. J lost 1 base, V lost 4 bases, and 9 bases had no gene match.